Below, one T cell receptor beta chain is given with its context. This clone's antigen is unknown. No much larger clonotype is one base removed from it; base qualities were not supplied. Library preparation was by PCR. The data were produced on an Illumina HiSeq 2500. TCR libraries were prepared with molecular barcoding, using unique molecular identifiers to normalize TCRbeta repertoire quantification. TCRdb cleaned the public reads at Q25 with fastp, built clones with MiXCR and kept in-frame beta chains. One record per CDR3 amino acid sequence lists the most common genes and DNA. The sample records about 460,000 distinct CDR3 sequences, around 13% of which are singletons. Of the sample, around 5.8% is held by the ten largest clones. This sample is part of a study of T-cell reconstitution after alpha-beta-depleted transplantation in children (dated by TCRdb to the mid-2010s). About the full investigation: Using TCR repertoire profiling, the study quantitatively followed how T-cell immune reconstitution unfolded in children after TCRalphabeta/CD19-depleted allogeneic hematopoietic cell transplantation.

Unmatched junction bases come to 12, with V trimmed by 6 bases and J by 5 bases. CDR1 and CDR2 are read off the germline V gene as SQVTM and ANQGSEA. The CDR3 covers 15 residues, taking in both the cysteine and the phenylalanine. The only DNA kept is the CDR3, 45 bases in frame from the first base. The chain joins TRBV29-1 to TRBJ2-5, and 10 junctional nucleotides match TRBD2. This sample comprised PBMCs from the stem cell graft donor, obtained from the stem cell graft. This clonotype originated in a human donor who donated a stem cell graft to a child with combined immunodeficiency. The CDR3 region has the sequence CSVGLAGGPTETQYF. The nucleotide sequence reads as follows: TGCAGCGTGGGGTTAGCGGGAGGCCCTACCGAGACCCAGTACTTC.